This is a list of T cell receptor beta chains from one sample in a study of identical twins. MiXCR was run by TCRdb on the 5' RACE reads, yielding one entry per CDR3 protein. The sample consists of approximately 620,000 distinct CDR3 sequences, over 8.5% of them appearing once. These data also formed part of another study, on yellow fever vaccine responses in identical twins.

Sequencing input: PBMCs. Every receptor here comes from a woman aged 18-29 years in good health. The CDR3 runs from the conserved cysteine through the conserved F or W. D genes are given only for firm matches. Size values are once, few and many counts, or a class for expanded clones, and some rows have none.

>TRBD2|14|TRBJ2-3|.|TRBV6-4
TGTGCCAGCAAGCCTAGCGGGGGCGCAGATACGCAGTATTTT
CASKPSGGADTQYF
>.|15|TRBJ2-3|.|TRBV3-1
TGTGCCAGCAGCCAAATTCCAGGGAGCACAGATACGCAGTATTTT
CASSQIPGSTDTQYF
>.|13|TRBJ2-7|few|TRBV4-1
TGCGCCAGCAGCCTGAGGGAGAACTACGAGCAGTACTTC
CASSLRENYEQYF
>.|15|TRBJ2-1|.|TRBV7-9
TGTGCCAGCAGAACGACGGAGAGCTCCTACAATGAGCAGTTCTTC
CASRTTESSYNEQFF
>TRBD1|16|TRBJ2-7|few|TRBV29-1
TGCAGCGTTGAATCTCCGGGACAGGGATTTCTCTACGAGCAGTACTTC
CSVESPGQGFLYEQYF
>.|15|TRBJ2-3|.|TRBV4-1
TGCGCCAGCAGCCAGATAATGGGGGACGCAGATACGCAGTATTTT
CASSQIMGDADTQYF
>TRBD2|18|TRBJ2-3|many|TRBV9
TGTGCCAGCAGCGTAAGGCTAGCGGGAGCGCCCTCGGCAGATACGCAGTATTTT
CASSVRLAGAPSADTQYF
>TRBD2|15|TRBJ2-7|few|TRBV11-2
TGTGCCAGCAGCTTAGTGACTAGCGGGAGTTCCGAGCAGTACTTC
CASSLVTSGSSEQYF
>TRBD2|15|TRBJ2-4|.|TRBV19
TGTGCCAGTAGTGCAAGAGGCGGGGGGAGGGACATTCAGTACTTC
CASSARGGGRDIQYF
>TRBD2|14|TRBJ2-3|few|TRBV5-1
TGCGCCAGCCAGAGCGGGGGGTGGACAGATACGCAGTATTTT
CASQSGGWTDTQYF
>.|12|TRBJ2-5|.|TRBV7-2
TGTGCCAGCAGCTATGATGGGGAGACCCAGTACTTC
CASSYDGETQYF
>.|12|TRBJ2-1|many|TRBV28
TGTGCCAGCAGTTTACCCTACAATGAGCAGTTCTTC
CASSLPYNEQFF
>TRBD2|15|TRBJ2-7|many|TRBV12-3/TRBV12-4
TGTGCCAGCAGTTCTGAAGGGCGGGAGAACTACGAGCAGTACTTC
CASSSEGRENYEQYF
>.|15|TRBJ2-7|few|TRBV25-1
TGTGCCAGCAGTGCGGGTCTTAAGACCGACTACGAGCAGTACTTC
CASSAGLKTDYEQYF
>.|16|TRBJ2-7|.|TRBV21-1
TGTGCCAGCAGCAAAGCGCGTACAGGGGGATGGTACGAGCAGTACTTC
CASSKARTGGWYEQYF
>.|15|TRBJ2-3|.|TRBV7-2
TGTGCCAGCAGTAGGGGCGGGATGAGCACAGATACGCAGTATTTT
CASSRGGMSTDTQYF
>.|15|TRBJ2-3|many|TRBV5-1
TGCGCCAGCAGCTTTACTCCCGACGGCACAGATACGCAGTATTTT
CASSFTPDGTDTQYF
>TRBD2|14|TRBJ2-3|few|TRBV20-1
TGCAGTGCGCCACTAGCGGGAGAAGGAGATACGCAGTATTTT
CSAPLAGEGDTQYF
>TRBD1|15|TRBJ2-2|many|TRBV10-3
TGTGCCATCAGCGCGACAGGGGAGGACACCGGGGAGCTGTTTTTT
CAISATGEDTGELFF
>.|12|TRBJ2-7|many|TRBV20-1
TGCAGTGCCGAGCCTTACAGGGACGAGCAGTACTTC
CSAEPYRDEQYF
>.|17|TRBJ2-3|few|TRBV11-1
TGTGCCAGCAGCTTAGTGAGTTGGCAGGTTACAAGAGATACGCAGTATTTT
CASSLVSWQVTRDTQYF
>TRBD2|18|TRBJ2-3|few|TRBV27
TGTGCCAGCAGTGGTATGGGTAGGACTAGCGGGAGGTCAGATACGCAGTATTTT
CASSGMGRTSGRSDTQYF
>.|17|TRBJ2-7|.|TRBV3-1
TGTGCCAGCAGCCCAAAAATACTAGACAGGATTACCTACGAGCAGTACTTC
CASSPKILDRITYEQYF
>TRBD1|16|TRBJ1-6|.|TRBV20-1
TGCAGTGCTAGAGTTCCCGGGACAGGCGAGAGTTCACCCCTCCACTTT
CSARVPGTGESSPLHF
>.|16|TRBJ1-5|many|TRBV12-3/TRBV12-4
TGTGCCAGCAGCCGGGACACTGTCCCCGGGAGTGGGCCCCAGCATTTT
CASSRDTVPGSGPQHF
>.|15|TRBJ2-7|many|TRBV7-6
TGTGCCAGCAGCTTACTTGCCGGGGTGTTGGACGAGCAGTACTTC
CASSLLAGVLDEQYF
>TRBD2|16|TRBJ2-2|.|TRBV11-3
TGTGCCAGCAGCTTAGGAGGGACTAGAAATCACGGGGAGCTGTTTTTT
CASSLGGTRNHGELFF
>TRBD2|15|TRBJ2-3|few|TRBV29-1
TGCAGCGGGCGGACTAGCGGGACTAGCACAGATACGCAGTATTTT
CSGRTSGTSTDTQYF
>TRBD2|14|TRBJ2-7|many|TRBV9
TGTGCCAGCAGCGTGGGGGGGTCCTCCTACGAGCAGTACTTC
CASSVGGSSYEQYF
>.|14|TRBJ2-7|many|TRBV18
TGTGCCAGCAGCCCTTACAGGGATTCCTACGAGCAGTACTTC
CASSPYRDSYEQYF
>.|16|TRBJ2-6|.|TRBV29-1
TGCAGCGTTGAAATGAGTTGGGACTCTGGGGCCAACGTCCTGACTTTC
CSVEMSWDSGANVLTF
>.|15|TRBJ2-1|.|TRBV7-7
TGTGCTAGCAGCTTGAAACGGGGGCCAGGCAATGAGCAGTTCTTC
CASSLKRGPGNEQFF
>TRBD1|15|TRBJ2-1|few|TRBV6-5
TGTGCCAGCAGTCTACCCGGGACAGGGGGCAGGGGAGCGTTCTTC
CASSLPGTGGRGAFF